The rows below give T cell receptor beta chains drawn from one sample of a study of T-cell memory formation after mild COVID-19. One entry per CDR3 protein results from TCRdb running MiXCR on the 5' RACE reads. This sample has about 130,000 distinct CDR3 sequences, with approximately 15% found just once. Input material: PBMCs or a T cell subset sorted from them (not recorded which). The receptors derive from a man aged 18 to 35 who had mild COVID-19 (a few samples of this study predate the infection). Cell type and time point are not known. The CDR3 runs from the conserved cysteine through the conserved F or W.

TRBV12-3/TRBV12-4,TRBJ2-6,CASSLEGVSSGANVLTF
TRBV27,TRBJ2-5,CASSSRFGTQYF
TRBV7-9,TRBJ1-1,CASSVKEVF
TRBV4-2,TRBJ2-3,CASSQDRVSTDTQYF
TRBV20-1,TRBJ2-3,CSATLRQGEDTQYF
TRBV7-9,TRBJ1-2,CASSGMRANYGYTF
TRBV10-3,TRBJ2-2,CATRGTSASNTNTGELFF
TRBV12-3/TRBV12-4,TRBJ2-4,CASSLVGTAGDIQYF
TRBV5-1,TRBJ2-1,CASSLGVRKRNEQFF
TRBV5-4,TRBJ2-1,CASSLTQGSYNEQFF
TRBV11-2,TRBJ2-3,CASSSLSGRGTDTQYF
TRBV7-9,TRBJ2-3,CASSLALAGSTDTQYF
TRBV7-2,TRBJ2-1,CASSSPGQYNEQFF
TRBV11-2,TRBJ2-2,CASSPIQVSTGELFF
TRBV20-1,TRBJ2-7,CSAGLPLAGGAYEQYF
TRBV6-4,TRBJ1-2,CASSDGTPGYTF
TRBV7-9,TRBJ1-2,CASSPDRGHGYTF
TRBV7-3,TRBJ2-3,CASSLYSSTDTQYF
TRBV29-1,TRBJ2-7,CSVVQGGRYEQYF
TRBV6-5,TRBJ2-5,CASSYAGKQYF
TRBV3-1,TRBJ1-2,CASSRGDYGYTF
TRBV7-2,TRBJ2-5,CASSLGTASGQETQYF
TRBV29-1,TRBJ2-3,CSVEVAGVDTQYF
TRBV11-2,TRBJ2-1,CASSLRDRGRRDEQFF
TRBV4-1,TRBJ2-3,CASSQGQSRYADTQYF
TRBV6-6,TRBJ1-2,CASSQNPGTPTYGYTF
TRBV4-2,TRBJ2-3,CASSSPGAGGDSSTDTQYF
TRBV5-1,TRBJ2-3,CASSLGGLAADTQYF
TRBV20-1,TRBJ2-1,CSATSSGELFVHNEQFF
TRBV2,TRBJ2-1,CASSESGANEQFF
TRBV7-8,TRBJ2-3,CASSLNHRVLATDTQYF
TRBV20-1,TRBJ2-1,CSARGLGLAGDNEQFF
TRBV18,TRBJ1-5,CASSPFMSSGLGDQPQHF
TRBV12-3/TRBV12-4,TRBJ1-5,CASRGQGAVRNQPQHF
TRBV7-2,TRBJ1-5,CASSPGYNQPQHF